This TCR beta chain was observed in a study of blood T cells in healthy people across ages. Alongside a J-beta primer mix, a sample-barcoded 5' primer served in a second PCR lasting roughly 6 to 12 cycles. One entry per CDR3 protein results from TCRdb running MiXCR on the 5' RACE reads. Of around 990,000 distinct CDR3 sequences listed, approximately 26% were seen once; the top ten hold approximately 0.71%. The ends were cut back, 6 bases at V and 4 bases at J, with 10 bases in the middle. CDR1 SGHTA and CDR2 FQGNSA come from the germline V gene. The CDR3 totals 13 residues. This same sample was also part of a study on T cells of mothers and their children.

The sequenced sample consisted of blood. The sequence derives from a girl aged 2-10 years in good health. The chain recombines TRBV7-2 with TRBJ2-1; weak D call: TRBD1 (5 bases). CDR3 amino acids: CASRKGLYNEQFF. The CDR3 region has the DNA TGTGCCAGCAGAAAGGGGTTATACAATGAGCAGTTCTTC. The variable domain in full, completed from reference TRBV7-2 and TRBJ2-1, reads GAGVSQSPSNKVTEKGKDVELRCDPISGHTALYWYRQSLGQGLEFLIYFQGNSAPDKSGLPSDRFSAERTGGSVSTLTIQRTQQEDSAVYLCASRKGLYNEQFFGPGTRLTVL.